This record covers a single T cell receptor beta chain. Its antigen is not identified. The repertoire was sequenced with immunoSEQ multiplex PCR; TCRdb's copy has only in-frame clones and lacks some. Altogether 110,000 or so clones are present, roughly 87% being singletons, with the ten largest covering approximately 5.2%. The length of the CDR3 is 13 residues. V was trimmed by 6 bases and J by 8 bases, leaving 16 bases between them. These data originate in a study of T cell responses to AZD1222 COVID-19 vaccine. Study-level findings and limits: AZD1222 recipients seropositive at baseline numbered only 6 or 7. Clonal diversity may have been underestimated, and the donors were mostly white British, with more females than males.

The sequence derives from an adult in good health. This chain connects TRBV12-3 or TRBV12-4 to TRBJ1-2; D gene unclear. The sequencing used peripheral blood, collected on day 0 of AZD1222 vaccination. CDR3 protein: CASSRNILGGYTF. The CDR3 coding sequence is TGTGCCAGCAGCCGGAACATCTTGGGGGGCTACACCTTC.